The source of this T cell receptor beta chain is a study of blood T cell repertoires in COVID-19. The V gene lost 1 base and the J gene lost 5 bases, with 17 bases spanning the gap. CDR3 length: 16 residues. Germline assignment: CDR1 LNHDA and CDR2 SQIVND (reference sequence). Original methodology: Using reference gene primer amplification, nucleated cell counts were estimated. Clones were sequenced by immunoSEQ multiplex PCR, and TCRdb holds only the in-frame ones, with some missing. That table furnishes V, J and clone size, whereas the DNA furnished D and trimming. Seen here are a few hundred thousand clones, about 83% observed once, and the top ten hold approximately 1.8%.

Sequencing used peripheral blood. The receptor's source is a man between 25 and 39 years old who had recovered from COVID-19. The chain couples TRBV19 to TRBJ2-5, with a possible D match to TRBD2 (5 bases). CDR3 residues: CASSIGPDYGQETQYF. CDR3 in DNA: TGTGCCAGTAGTATAGGTCCTGACTATGGGCAGGAGACCCAGTACTTC.